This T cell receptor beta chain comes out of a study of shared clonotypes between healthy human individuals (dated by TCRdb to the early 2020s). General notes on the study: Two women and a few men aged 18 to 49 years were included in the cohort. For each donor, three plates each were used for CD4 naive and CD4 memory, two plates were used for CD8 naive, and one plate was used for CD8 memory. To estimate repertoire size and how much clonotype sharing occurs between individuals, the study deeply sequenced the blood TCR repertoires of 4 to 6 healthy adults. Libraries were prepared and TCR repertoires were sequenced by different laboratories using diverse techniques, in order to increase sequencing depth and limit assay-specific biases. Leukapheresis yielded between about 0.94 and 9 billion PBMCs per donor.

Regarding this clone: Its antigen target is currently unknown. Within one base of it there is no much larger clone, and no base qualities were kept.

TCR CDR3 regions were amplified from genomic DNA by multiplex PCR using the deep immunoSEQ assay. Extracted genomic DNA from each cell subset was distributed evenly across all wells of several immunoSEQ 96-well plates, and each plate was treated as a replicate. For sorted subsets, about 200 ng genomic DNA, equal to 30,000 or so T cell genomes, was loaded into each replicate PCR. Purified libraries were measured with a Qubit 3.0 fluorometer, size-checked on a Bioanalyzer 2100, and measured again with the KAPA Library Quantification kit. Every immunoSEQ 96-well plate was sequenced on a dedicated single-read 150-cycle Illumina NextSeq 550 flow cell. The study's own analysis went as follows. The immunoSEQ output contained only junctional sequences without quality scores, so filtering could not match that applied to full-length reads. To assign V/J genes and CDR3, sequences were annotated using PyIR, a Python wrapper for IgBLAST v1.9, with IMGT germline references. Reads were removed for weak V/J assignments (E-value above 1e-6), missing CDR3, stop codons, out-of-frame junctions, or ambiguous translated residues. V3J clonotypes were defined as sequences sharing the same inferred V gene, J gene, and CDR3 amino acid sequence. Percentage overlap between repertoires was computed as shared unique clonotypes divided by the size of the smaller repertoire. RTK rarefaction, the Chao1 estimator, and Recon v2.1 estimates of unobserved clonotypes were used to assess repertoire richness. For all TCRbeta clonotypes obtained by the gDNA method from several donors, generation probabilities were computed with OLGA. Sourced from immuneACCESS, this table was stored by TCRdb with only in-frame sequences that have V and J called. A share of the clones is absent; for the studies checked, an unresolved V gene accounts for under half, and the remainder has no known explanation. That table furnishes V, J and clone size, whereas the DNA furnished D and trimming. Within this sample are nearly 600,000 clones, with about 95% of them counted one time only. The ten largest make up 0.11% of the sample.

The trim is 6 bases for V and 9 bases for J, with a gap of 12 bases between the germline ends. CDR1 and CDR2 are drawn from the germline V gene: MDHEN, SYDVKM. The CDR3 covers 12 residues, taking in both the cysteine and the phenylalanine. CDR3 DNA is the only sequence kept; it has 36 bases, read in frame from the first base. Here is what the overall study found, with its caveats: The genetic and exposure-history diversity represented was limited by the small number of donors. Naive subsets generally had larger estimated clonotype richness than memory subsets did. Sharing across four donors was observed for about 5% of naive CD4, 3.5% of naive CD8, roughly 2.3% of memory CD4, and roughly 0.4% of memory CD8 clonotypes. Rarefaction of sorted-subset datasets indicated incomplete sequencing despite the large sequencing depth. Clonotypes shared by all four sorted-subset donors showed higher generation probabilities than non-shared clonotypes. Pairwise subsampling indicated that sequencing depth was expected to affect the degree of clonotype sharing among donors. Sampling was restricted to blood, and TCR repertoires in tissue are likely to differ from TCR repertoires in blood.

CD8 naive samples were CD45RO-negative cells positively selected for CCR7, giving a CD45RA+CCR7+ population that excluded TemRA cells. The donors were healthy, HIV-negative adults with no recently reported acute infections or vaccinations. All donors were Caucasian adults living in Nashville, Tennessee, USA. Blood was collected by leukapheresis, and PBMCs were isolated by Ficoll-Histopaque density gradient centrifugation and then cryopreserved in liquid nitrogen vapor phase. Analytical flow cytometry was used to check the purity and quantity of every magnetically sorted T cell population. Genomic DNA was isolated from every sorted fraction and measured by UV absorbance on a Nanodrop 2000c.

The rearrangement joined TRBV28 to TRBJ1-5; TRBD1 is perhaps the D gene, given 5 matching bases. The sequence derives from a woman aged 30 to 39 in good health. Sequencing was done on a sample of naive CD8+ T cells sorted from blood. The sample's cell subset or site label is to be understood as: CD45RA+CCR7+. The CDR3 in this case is CASSQGTRPQHF. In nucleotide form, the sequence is TGTGCCAGCAGCCAAGGGACGCGGCCCCAGCATTTT.